This TCR beta chain is drawn from a study of blood T cell repertoires in COVID-19. The overall study: The study drew acute and convalescent COVID-19 samples from the United States, Italy and Spain. The analysed material was cDNA or gDNA that came from T cells, B-cell-depleted T cells, or PBMCs.

Germline CDR1 reads KGHSH; CDR2 reads LQKENI. V was pared by 6 bases and J by 2 bases, with 4 bases between. The CDR3 covers 11 residues. Before they entered the study, exposed participants had met a COVID-19 case within 2 weeks. Some clones are missing from TCRdb's copy, which holds only in-frame ones; the method was immunoSEQ multiplex PCR. In the table there are roughly 320,000 clones, more than 90% of which are singletons. Sequencing was performed on PBMCs or T cells enriched from blood (not recorded which). The clonotype was recovered from a woman aged 30 to 39 who had been exposed to COVID-19. The genes are TRBV18 and TRBJ1-1, with D unclear. CDR3 DNA: TGTGCCAGCTCGGGCAACACTGAAGCTTTCTTT. Protein: CASSGNTEAFF.